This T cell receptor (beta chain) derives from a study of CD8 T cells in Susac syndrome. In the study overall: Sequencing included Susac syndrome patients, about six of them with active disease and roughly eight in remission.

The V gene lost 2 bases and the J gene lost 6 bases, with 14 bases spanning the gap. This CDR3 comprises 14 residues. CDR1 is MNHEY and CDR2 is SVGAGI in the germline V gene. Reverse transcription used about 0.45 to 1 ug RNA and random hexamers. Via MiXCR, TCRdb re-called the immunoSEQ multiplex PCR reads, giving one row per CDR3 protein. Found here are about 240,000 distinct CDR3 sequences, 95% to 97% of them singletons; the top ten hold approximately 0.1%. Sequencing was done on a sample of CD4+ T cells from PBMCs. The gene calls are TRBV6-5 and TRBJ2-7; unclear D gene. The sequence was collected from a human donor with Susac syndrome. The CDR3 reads CASSYGGSSVEQYF. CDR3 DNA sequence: TGTGCCAGCAGTTACGGCGGCAGTTCGGTCGAGCAGTACTTC.